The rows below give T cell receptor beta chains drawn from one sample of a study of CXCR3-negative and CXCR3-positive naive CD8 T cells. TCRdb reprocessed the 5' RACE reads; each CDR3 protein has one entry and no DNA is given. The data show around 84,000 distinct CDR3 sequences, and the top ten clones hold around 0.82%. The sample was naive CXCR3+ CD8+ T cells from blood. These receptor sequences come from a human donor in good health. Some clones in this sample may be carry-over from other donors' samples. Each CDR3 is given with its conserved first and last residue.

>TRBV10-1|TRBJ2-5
CASGEGYGETQYF
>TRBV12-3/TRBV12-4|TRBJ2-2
CASSPGTGITGELFF
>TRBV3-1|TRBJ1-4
CASSQEEGAINEKLFF
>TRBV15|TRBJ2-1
CATSRERTGGLDEQFF
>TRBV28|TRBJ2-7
CASSLNPGQGDEQYF
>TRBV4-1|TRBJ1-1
CASSQVGHRDTEAFF
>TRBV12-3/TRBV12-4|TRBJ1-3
CASSGRGGTGNTIYF
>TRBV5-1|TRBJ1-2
CASSLEASSERGGYGYTF
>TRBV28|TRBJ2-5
CASSLGQGTETQYF
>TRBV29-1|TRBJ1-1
CSVERGPVAEAFF
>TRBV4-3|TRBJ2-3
CASSHAGGDTQYF
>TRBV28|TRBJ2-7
CAIEDRSYEQYF
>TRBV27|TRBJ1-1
CASRPGQATEAFF
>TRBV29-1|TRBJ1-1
CSGSENTEAFF
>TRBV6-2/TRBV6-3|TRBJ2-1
CASSYTWGGNYNEQFF
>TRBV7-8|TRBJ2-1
CASSFRDFKGNEQFF
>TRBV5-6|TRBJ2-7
CASSLPTGGPQGQYF
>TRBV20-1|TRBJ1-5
CSAILLGGGQPQHF
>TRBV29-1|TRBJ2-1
CSVEVGGVPYNEQFF
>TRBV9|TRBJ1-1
CASSVGEMNTEAFF
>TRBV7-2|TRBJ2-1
CASSLGVGATGNNEQFF
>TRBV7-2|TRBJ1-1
CASSFIWAEAFF
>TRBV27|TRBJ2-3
CASSTNSVGTQYF
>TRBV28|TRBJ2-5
CASSREGARQETQYF
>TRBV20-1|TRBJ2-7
CSARDPTGQRPSYEQYF
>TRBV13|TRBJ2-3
CASLAPSTDTQYF
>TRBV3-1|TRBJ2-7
CASSARDTRWEQYF
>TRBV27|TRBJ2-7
CASSPTGLPYEQYF
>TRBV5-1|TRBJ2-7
CASSPRGASTYEQYF
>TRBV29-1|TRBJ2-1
CSVEELGGNEQFF
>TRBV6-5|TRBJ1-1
CASSYSSGGLAFF
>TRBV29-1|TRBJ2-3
CSVDGGGNVVDTQYF
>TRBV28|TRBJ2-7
CASSLTVPYEQYF
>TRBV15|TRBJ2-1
CATSRDAFGVDEQFF
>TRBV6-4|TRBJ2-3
CASSASAGGLDTQYF
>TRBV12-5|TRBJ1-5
CASGLVQTGRNQPQHF
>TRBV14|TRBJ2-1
CASSPLAGVNEQFF
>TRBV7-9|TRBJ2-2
CASSLFTGPYTGELFF
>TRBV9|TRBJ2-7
CASSPSPGLGHEQYF
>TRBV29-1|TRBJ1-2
CSVPGLSYGYTF
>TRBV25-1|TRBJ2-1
CASSDRGPLYNEQFF
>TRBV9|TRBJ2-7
CASSLGDPATVQYF
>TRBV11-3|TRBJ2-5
CASSPRDRGGETQYF
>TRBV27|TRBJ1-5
CASSLSGSYSNQPQHF